One and the same sample provided the 29 T cell receptor beta chains below, sequenced in a study of T cell responses to AZD1222 COVID-19 vaccine. Data came from immunoSEQ multiplex PCR; TCRdb stores just in-frame clones and leaves some out. This table has 100,000 to 140,000 clones, 91% appearing once. Sequenced here: peripheral blood, sampled on day 0 of AZD1222 vaccination. Source of these receptors: an adult in good health.

J is TRBJ1-1 and V is TRBV3-1 (or the pseudogene TRBV3-2); D is possibly TRBD1 (5 bases). V lost 3 bases to trimming and J lost 10 bases, with 18 bases between them. CDR1 and CDR2 from the germline V gene are LGHDT and YNNKEL (reference sequence). The CDR3 consists of 14 residues. The CDR3 DNA sequence: TGTGCCAGCAGCCAGCAGACAGTCAGCGGTTCAGCTTTCTTT. It is translated as CASSQQTVSGSAFF.

The chain joins TRBV18 to TRBJ2-7; TRBD1 is a possible D gene (6 bases). The V gene lost 5 bases and the J gene lost 6 bases, with 11 bases spanning the gap. The CDR3 is 12 amino acids. CDR1 and CDR2 from the germline V gene are KGHSH and LQKENI. The CDR3 DNA sequence: TGTGCCAGCTCAGCAACAGGGTTCGAGCAGTACTTC. This codes for CASSATGFEQYF. The entire variable domain, with the rest obtained from reference TRBV18 and TRBJ2-7, is as follows: NAGVMQNPRHLVRRRGQEARLRCSPMKGHSHVYWYRQLPEEGLKFMVYLQKENIIDESGMPKERFSAEFPKEGPSILRIQQVVRGDSAAYFCASSATGFEQYFGPGTRLTVT.

The V and J genes are TRBV10-3 and TRBJ2-1, with a tentative D call TRBD2 (6 bases). Looked up from germline, CDR1 is ENHRY and CDR2 is SYGVKD. The V gene lost 4 bases and the J gene lost 6 bases, with 19 bases spanning the gap. This CDR3 has 16 residues. CDR3 residues: CAISALGSGLINEQFF. CDR3 nucleotide sequence: TGTGCCATCAGTGCCCTGGGGAGCGGGTTAATCAATGAGCAGTTCTTC.

A few counts support this clone. The chain couples TRBV3-1 (or the pseudogene TRBV3-2) to TRBJ2-3, with a possible D match to TRBD2 (5 bases). Per the germline V gene, CDR1 is LGHDT and CDR2 is YNNKEL (reference sequence). The V gene lost 4 bases and the J gene lost 0 bases, with 14 bases spanning the gap. The CDR3 has 16 residues. CDR3 sequence reads: CASSLTSAASTDTQYF. The CDR3 nucleotides read TGTGCCAGCAGCCTTACTAGTGCGGCTAGCACAGATACGCAGTATTTT.

This chain joins TRBV10-3 and TRBJ2-7, with TRBD1 as a possible D gene (7 bases). The germline V gene has CDR1 ENHRY and CDR2 SYGVKD. Trimming removed 6 bases from V and 4 bases from J, with 13 bases in between. The CDR3 covers 13 residues. For the CDR3, the DNA is TGTGCCATCAGGACAGGGAGCGGGTACGAGCAGTACTTC. It is translated as CAIRTGSGYEQYF.

V gene TRBV10-3 combines with J gene TRBJ1-2; 7 bases agree with TRBD1. Trimming at V came to 1 base and at J to 13 bases, leaving 12 bases not matched to a gene. The CDR3 is 14 residues long. Germline CDR1 reads ENHRY; CDR2 reads SYGVKD. CDR3 sequence reads: CAISELELGTALTF. The CDR3 DNA follows: TGTGCCATCAGTGAGTTGGAGCTCGGGACAGCGCTCACCTTC.

This clone appeared a few times. The rearrangement uses TRBV5-1 and TRBJ1-6; weak D call: TRBD1 (6 bases). Germline CDR1 is SGHRS and CDR2 is YFSETQ. This CDR3 contains 16 residues. V lost 4 bases, J lost 7 bases, and 18 bases lay in between. DNA for the CDR3: TGCGCCAGCAGCCGAGAAGGTGCAGGGGACAATTCACCCCTCCACTTT. This encodes CASSREGAGDNSPLHF.

The V call is TRBV5-5, the J call TRBJ2-7; D possibly corresponds to TRBD1 (5 bases). This CDR3 region has 13 residues. The V gene lost 3 bases and the J gene lost 4 bases, with 11 bases spanning the gap. Germline-derived CDR1 and CDR2 are SGHKS and YYEKEE (reference sequence). Here the CDR3 DNA reads TGTGCCAGCAGCTACACAGACAGTTACGAGCAGTACTTC. Amino acid sequence: CASSYTDSYEQYF.

The chain has TRBV5-6 and TRBJ1-4; the D is unclear. The germline CDR1 and CDR2 sequences are SGHDT and YYEEEE. CDR3 length equals 12 residues. Trimming took off 2 bases at V and 7 bases at J, with 6 bases between the two ends. CDR3 amino acids: CASSFEAEKLFF. DNA for the CDR3: TGTGCCAGCAGCTTTGAAGCTGAAAAACTGTTTTTT.

This chain uses TRBV4-3 with TRBJ2-1; the match to TRBD2 covers 16 bases. Trimming removed 4 bases from V and 4 bases from J; junction bases left unmatched: 13. Germline values: CDR1 LGHNA, CDR2 YSLEER. The CDR3 totals 20 residues. This chain's CDR3 is CASSRDTSGLAGGGYNEQFF. The CDR3, as DNA: TGCGCCAGCAGCCGAGATACCTCGGGACTAGCGGGGGGGGGTTACAATGAGCAGTTCTTC.

The chain employs TRBV5-1 and TRBJ2-3; D not certain. There are 16 residues in the CDR3. Trimming cost V 0 bases and J 0 bases, with 11 bases left between them. The germline CDR1 and CDR2 sequences are SGHRS and YFSETQ. The CDR3 is CASSLALAGSTDTQYF. The CDR3 DNA follows: TGCGCCAGCAGCTTGGCCCTGGCAGGAAGCACAGATACGCAGTATTTT.

The chain is built from TRBV7-2 and TRBJ1-6, with 7 bases matching TRBD1. This CDR3 comprises 15 residues. The germline V gene encodes CDR1 SGHTA and CDR2 FQGNSA. Trimming at V came to 7 bases and at J to 3 bases, leaving 6 bases not matched to a gene. CDR3 DNA sequence: TGTGCCAGCAACCGGGACAGCAGCTATAATTCACCCCTCCACTTT. Encoded protein: CASNRDSSYNSPLHF. Supplemented by reference TRBV7-2 and TRBJ1-6, the full variable domain reads GAGVSQSPSNKVTEKGKDVELRCDPISGHTALYWYRQSLGQGLEFLIYFQGNSAPDKSGLPSDRFSAERTGGSVSTLTIQRTQQEDSAVYLCASNRDSSYNSPLHFGNGTRLTVT.

The chain combines TRBV5-6 with TRBJ2-7; D is undetermined. The V end lost 4 bases, the J end lost 6 bases, and 14 bases lay between the germline ends. Germline values: CDR1 SGHDT, CDR2 YYEEEE. The CDR3 has 13 amino acids. CDR3 DNA: TGTGCCAGCAGCCTGACTGGACCGAGCGAGCAGTACTTC. This translates into CASSLTGPSEQYF.

This rearrangement joins TRBV20-1 to TRBJ1-4, with 7 bases lining up with TRBD1. Trimming removed 3 bases from V and 5 bases from J; junction bases left unmatched: 12. The CDR3 sequence is 16 residues long. From germline, CDR1 is DFQATT and CDR2 SNEGSKA (reference sequence). CDR3: CSASSPRQGGNEKLFF. The DNA for the CDR3 is TGCAGTGCTAGTAGCCCGAGACAGGGCGGAAATGAAAAACTGTTTTTT.

The V call is TRBV12-3 or TRBV12-4, the J call TRBJ1-5; D uncertain. The V end was cut by 4 bases, the J end by 6 bases, with 10 bases between. The CDR3 has 13 residues. CDR3 in amino acids: CASSWALSQPQHF. The CDR3 DNA sequence: TGTGCCAGCAGTTGGGCGTTGAGTCAGCCCCAGCATTTT.

The V call is TRBV2, the J call TRBJ1-2; weak D call: TRBD1 (5 bases). Trimming took 4 bases from V and 4 from J, leaving 10 bases between them. This CDR3 is built from 13 residues. Germline lookup yields CDR1 SNHLY and CDR2 FYNNEI. CDR3: CASSVTGTYGYTF. The CDR3 DNA reads TGTGCCAGCAGTGTCACCGGGACCTATGGCTACACCTTC. Looking up the rest from reference TRBV2 and TRBJ1-2 gives the full variable domain: EPEVTQTPSHQVTQMGQEVILRCVPISNHLYFYWYRQILGQKVEFLVSFYNNEISEKSEIFDDQFSVERPDGSNFTLKIRSTKLEDSAMYFCASSVTGTYGYTFGSGTRLTVV.

The rearrangement joins TRBV4-3 to TRBJ2-7; the D is unclear. Trimming left V 3 bases short and J 2 bases short, with 11 bases between. The CDR3 spans 14 residues. Germline CDR1 and CDR2: LGHNA and YSLEER. CDR3: CASSQEARTYEQYF. DNA for the CDR3: TGCGCCAGCAGCCAGGAAGCGCGAACCTACGAGCAGTACTTC.

This sequence joins TRBV7-2 and TRBJ1-6; 8 positions agree with TRBD1. Germline V gene data show CDR1 as SGHTA and CDR2 as FQGNSA. The CDR3 sequence is 14 residues long. J lost 9 bases, V lost 5 bases, and 6 bases had no gene match. The CDR3 DNA sequence: TGTGCCAGCAGCCCCGGGACAGGCGGTTCACCCCTCCACTTT. Its protein product is CASSPGTGGSPLHF.

The chain combines TRBV7-8 with TRBJ2-2; perhaps TRBD2 as D (6 bases). V was pared by 0 bases and J by 8 bases, with 10 bases between. Germline loops: CDR1 SGHVS, CDR2 FQNEAQ. The CDR3 spans 14 residues. The CDR3 DNA sequence: TGTGCCAGCAGCTTAGCCGGGAGTCAGGGGGAGCTGTTTTTT. The encoded protein is CASSLAGSQGELFF.

The V gene is TRBV5-1, the J gene TRBJ2-7, with TRBD2 matching 7 bases. The CDR3 contains 13 residues. V dropped 4 bases and J dropped 2; count of bases not matched to a gene: 3. Germline loops: CDR1 SGHRS, CDR2 YFSETQ. CDR3 protein: CASSQGLTYEQYF. For the CDR3, the DNA is TGCGCCAGCAGCCAGGGACTAACCTACGAGCAGTACTTC.

Written as DNA, the CDR3 is TGTGCCAGCAGTAACACGGGGGCCGGGGCCAACGTCCTGACTTTC. Encoded protein: CASSNTGAGANVLTF. The chain uses TRBV6-5 and TRBJ2-6; D may match TRBD1 or TRBD2 (6 bases each). Trimming removed 5 bases at V and 4 bases at J, with 12 bases between. In germline, CDR1 is MNHEY, CDR2 SVGAGI. This CDR3 is 15 amino acids long.

The chain is built from TRBV6-5 and TRBJ1-2; tentative D call: TRBD1 (5 bases). CDR3 length: 13 amino acids. The V end lost 4 bases, the J end lost 4 bases, and 10 bases lay between the germline ends. Germline CDR1 MNHEY, CDR2 SVGAGI. This CDR3 reads CASSSRGAYGYTF. DNA of the CDR3: TGTGCCAGCAGTTCCAGAGGGGCCTATGGCTACACCTTC.

This chain connects TRBV7-2 to TRBJ2-3; 13 bases map to TRBD2. The germline gives CDR1 SGHTA, CDR2 FQGNSA. This CDR3 contains 16 residues. Unmatched junction bases numbered 0, after V lost 3 bases and J lost 0 bases. In DNA form, the CDR3 reads TGTGCCAGCAGCTTGGGACTAGCGGGGAGCACAGATACGCAGTATTTT. The encoded protein is CASSLGLAGSTDTQYF.

The chain recombines TRBV10-1 with TRBJ2-3; 8 bases are a match to TRBD1. The CDR3 covers 14 residues. CDR1 WNHNN and CDR2 SYGVQD come from the germline V gene (reference sequence). Unmatched junction bases numbered 6, after V lost 6 bases and J lost 4 bases. CDR3 protein: CASSDRGIADTQYF. The CDR3 DNA is TGCGCCAGCAGCGACAGGGGAATTGCAGATACGCAGTATTTT.

This clone was detected only once. This rearrangement joins TRBV5-1 to TRBJ1-2; weak D call: TRBD1 (5 bases). V was cut by 0 bases and J by 0 bases, with 9 bases left in between. This CDR3 is 15 amino acids long. CDR1 and CDR2 (germline): SGHRS, YFSETQ. The chain's CDR3 is CASSLGGGANYGYTF. The CDR3 nucleotides read TGCGCCAGCAGCTTGGGCGGAGGGGCTAACTATGGCTACACCTTC.

The genes are TRBV19 and TRBJ1-5; 10 nucleotides match TRBD1. J gave up 11 bases and V 7 bases, and 17 bases lay outside the gene matches. The length of the CDR3 is 16 residues. CDR1 LNHDA and CDR2 SQIVND come from the germline V gene (reference sequence). The CDR3 loop is CASNQVDRGRIVTQHF. The CDR3 DNA sequence: TGTGCCAGTAATCAAGTCGACAGGGGGCGCATAGTGACCCAGCATTTT.

The table lists this clone with a count of one. The J gene is TRBJ2-2, the V gene TRBV7-3; TRBD1 is a possible D gene (6 bases). The V gene's germline CDR1 is SGHTA and CDR2 FQGTGA. The CDR3 has 15 amino acids. V shed 5 bases and J shed 6 bases, with 16 bases lying between them. The CDR3 loop reads CASSLTDRTSGELFF. The CDR3 DNA reads as TGTGCCAGCAGCCTGACGGACAGAACCTCCGGGGAGCTGTTTTTT.

The rearrangement joins TRBV27 to TRBJ1-2; D remains unclear. V lost 3 bases and J 7 bases, leaving 15 bases between the germline ends. Germline CDR1 and CDR2: MNHEY and SMNVEV (reference sequence). The CDR3 is 14 amino acids. The chain's CDR3 is CASSLRDLGSGYTF. Here the CDR3 DNA reads TGTGCCAGCAGTTTGAGGGATCTGGGGAGTGGCTACACCTTC.

The chain employs TRBV2 and TRBJ2-7; D not resolved. The CDR3 runs 16 residues. Trimming removed 2 bases at V and 2 bases at J, with 16 bases between. Germline CDR1 and CDR2: SNHLY and FYNNEI. CDR3 nucleotides: TGTGCCAGCAGTGAAAGGCAGTTACTTGGGACCTACGAGCAGTACTTC. Encoded protein: CASSERQLLGTYEQYF.